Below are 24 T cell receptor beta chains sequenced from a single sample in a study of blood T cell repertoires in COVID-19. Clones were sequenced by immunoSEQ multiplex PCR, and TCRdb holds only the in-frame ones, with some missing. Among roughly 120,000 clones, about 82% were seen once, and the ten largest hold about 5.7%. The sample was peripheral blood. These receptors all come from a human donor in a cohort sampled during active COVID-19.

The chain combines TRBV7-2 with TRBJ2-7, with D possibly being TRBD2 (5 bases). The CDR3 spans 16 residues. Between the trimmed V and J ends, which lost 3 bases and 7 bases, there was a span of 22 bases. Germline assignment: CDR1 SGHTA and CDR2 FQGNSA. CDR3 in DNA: TGTGCCAGCAGCTTGTTATTTAGTGGGCACTCGGGGGAGCAGTACTTC. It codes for CASSLLFSGHSGEQYF.

In DNA, the CDR3 is TGTGCCAGCAGTGAGGCAGGGCCTTCTGGAAACACCATATATTTT. It codes for CASSEAGPSGNTIYF. The chain joins TRBV25-1 to TRBJ1-3; TRBD1 might be the D (5 bases). Trimming removed 3 bases from V and 1 base from J, with 10 bases in between. The CDR3 runs 15 residues. Germline V gene lookup returns CDR1 MGHDK and CDR2 SYGVNS.

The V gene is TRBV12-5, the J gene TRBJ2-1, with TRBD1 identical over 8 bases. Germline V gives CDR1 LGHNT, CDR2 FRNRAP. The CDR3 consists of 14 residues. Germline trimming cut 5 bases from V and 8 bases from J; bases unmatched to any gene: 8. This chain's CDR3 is CASGKDRGVHEQFF. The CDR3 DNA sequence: TGTGCTAGTGGTAAAGACAGGGGAGTCCATGAGCAGTTCTTC.

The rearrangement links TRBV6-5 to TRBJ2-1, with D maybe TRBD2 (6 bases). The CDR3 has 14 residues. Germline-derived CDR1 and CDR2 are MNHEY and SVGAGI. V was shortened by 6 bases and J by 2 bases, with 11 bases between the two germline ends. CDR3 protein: CASREGLTYNEQFF. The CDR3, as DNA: TGTGCCAGCAGGGAGGGCCTCACCTACAATGAGCAGTTCTTC.

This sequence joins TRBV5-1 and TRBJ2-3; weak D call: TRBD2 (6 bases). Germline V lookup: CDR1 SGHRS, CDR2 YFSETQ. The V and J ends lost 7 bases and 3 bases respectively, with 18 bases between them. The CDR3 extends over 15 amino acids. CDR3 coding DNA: TGCGCCAGCCGGGACCCGCGGGGCCATACAGATACGCAGTATTTT. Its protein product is CASRDPRGHTDTQYF. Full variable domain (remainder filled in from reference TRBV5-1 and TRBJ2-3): KAGVTQTPRYLIKTRGQQVTLSCSPISGHRSVSWYQQTPGQGLQFLFEYFSETQRNKGNFPGRFSGRQFSNSRSEMNVSTLELGDSALYLCASRDPRGHTDTQYFGPGTRLTVL.

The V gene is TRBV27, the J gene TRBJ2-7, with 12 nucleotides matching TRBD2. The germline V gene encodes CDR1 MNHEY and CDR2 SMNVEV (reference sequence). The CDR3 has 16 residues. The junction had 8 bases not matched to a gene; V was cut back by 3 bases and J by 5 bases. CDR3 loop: CASSFGLAGGSHEQYF. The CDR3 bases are TGTGCCAGCAGTTTCGGGCTAGCGGGAGGGTCGCACGAGCAGTACTTC.

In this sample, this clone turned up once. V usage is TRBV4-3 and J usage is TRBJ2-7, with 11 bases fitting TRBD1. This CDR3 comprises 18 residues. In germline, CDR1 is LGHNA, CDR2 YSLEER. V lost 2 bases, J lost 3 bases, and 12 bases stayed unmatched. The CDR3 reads CASSQSHTRDRGYYEQYF. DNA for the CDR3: TGCGCCAGCAGCCAATCCCATACGCGGGACAGGGGGTACTACGAGCAGTACTTC.

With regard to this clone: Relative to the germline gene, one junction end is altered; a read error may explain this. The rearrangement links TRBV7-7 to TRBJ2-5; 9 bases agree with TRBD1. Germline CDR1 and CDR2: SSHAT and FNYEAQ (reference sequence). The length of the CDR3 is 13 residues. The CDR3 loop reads CASSPGQGETQYF. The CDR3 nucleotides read TGTGCTAGCAGCCCAGGACAGGGGGAGACCCAGTACTTC.

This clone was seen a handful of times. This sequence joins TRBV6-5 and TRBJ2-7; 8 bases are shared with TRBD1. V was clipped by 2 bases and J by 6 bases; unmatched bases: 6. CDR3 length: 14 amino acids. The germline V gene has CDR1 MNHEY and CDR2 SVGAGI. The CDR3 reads CASSYGSRGLEQYF. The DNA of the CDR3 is TGTGCCAGCAGTTACGGGAGCAGGGGGCTCGAGCAGTACTTC.

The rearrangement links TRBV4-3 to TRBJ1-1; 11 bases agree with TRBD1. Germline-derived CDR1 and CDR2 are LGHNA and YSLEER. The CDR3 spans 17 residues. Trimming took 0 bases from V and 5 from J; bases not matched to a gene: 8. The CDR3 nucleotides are TGCGCCAGCAGCCAAGATTTGGGACAGGGGGTGGTGACTGAAGCTTTCTTT. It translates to CASSQDLGQGVVTEAFF.

The CDR3 reads CASSLVWGGDTIYF. Here the CDR3 DNA reads TGTGCCAGCAGCTTAGTATGGGGGGGGGACACCATATATTTT. The gene calls are TRBV7-8 and TRBJ1-3; weak D call: TRBD1 (5 bases). Germline-derived CDR1 and CDR2 are SGHVS and FQNEAQ. CDR3 size: 14 residues. The germline V and J ends were trimmed by 1 base and 8 bases, with 12 bases remaining between them.

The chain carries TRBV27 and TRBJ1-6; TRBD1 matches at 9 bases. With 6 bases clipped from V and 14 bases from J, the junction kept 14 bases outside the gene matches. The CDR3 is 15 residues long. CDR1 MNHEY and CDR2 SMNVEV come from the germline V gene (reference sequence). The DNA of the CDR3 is TGTGCCAGCAGCAGTTTAGGGACAGGGACGGGCTCCCTCCACTTT. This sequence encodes CASSSLGTGTGSLHF.

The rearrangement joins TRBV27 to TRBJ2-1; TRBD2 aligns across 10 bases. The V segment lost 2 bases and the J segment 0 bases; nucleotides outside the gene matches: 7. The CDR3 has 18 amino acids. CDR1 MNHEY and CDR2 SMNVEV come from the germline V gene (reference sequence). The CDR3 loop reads CASSLRGLAGVSYNEQFF. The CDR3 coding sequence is TGTGCCAGCAGTTTAAGAGGGCTAGCGGGAGTCTCCTACAATGAGCAGTTCTTC.

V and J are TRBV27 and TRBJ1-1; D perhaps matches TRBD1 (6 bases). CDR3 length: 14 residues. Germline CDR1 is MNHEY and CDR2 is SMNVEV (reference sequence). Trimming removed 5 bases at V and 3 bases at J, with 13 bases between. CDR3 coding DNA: TGTGCCAGCAGTCCGACAGGTTACTACACTGAAGCTTTCTTT. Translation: CASSPTGYYTEAFF.

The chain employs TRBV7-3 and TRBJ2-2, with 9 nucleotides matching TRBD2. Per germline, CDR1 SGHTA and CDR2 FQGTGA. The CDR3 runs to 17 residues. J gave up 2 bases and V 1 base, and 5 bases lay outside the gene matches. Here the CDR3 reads CASSLIGSGSNTGELFF. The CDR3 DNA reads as TGTGCCAGCAGCTTAATCGGTAGCGGGAGTAACACCGGGGAGCTGTTTTTT. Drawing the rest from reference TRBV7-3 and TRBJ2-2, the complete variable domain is GAGVSQTPSNKVTEKGKYVELRCDPISGHTALYWYRQSLGQGPEFLIYFQGTGAADDSGLPNDRFFAVRPEGSVSTLKIQRTERGDSAVYLCASSLIGSGSNTGELFFGEGSRLTVL.

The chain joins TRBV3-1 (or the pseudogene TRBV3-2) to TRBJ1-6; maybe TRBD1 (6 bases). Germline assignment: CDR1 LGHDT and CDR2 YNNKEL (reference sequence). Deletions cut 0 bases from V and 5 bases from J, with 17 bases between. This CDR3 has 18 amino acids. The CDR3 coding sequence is TGTGCCAGCAGCCAAGATCAGGGGAGTGGGGCGAATAATTCACCCCTCCACTTT. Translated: CASSQDQGSGANNSPLHF.

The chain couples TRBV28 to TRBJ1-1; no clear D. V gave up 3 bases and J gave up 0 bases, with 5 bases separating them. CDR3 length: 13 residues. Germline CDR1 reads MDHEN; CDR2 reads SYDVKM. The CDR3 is CASSLEVNTEAFF. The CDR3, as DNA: TGTGCCAGCAGTTTGGAGGTGAACACTGAAGCTTTCTTT.

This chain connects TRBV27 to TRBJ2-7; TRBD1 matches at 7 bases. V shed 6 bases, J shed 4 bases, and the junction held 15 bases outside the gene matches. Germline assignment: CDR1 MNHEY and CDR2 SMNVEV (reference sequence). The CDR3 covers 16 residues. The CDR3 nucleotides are TGTGCCAGCAGGCGCCGTGGGACAGAACCTTGGTACGAGCAGTACTTC. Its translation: CASRRRGTEPWYEQYF.

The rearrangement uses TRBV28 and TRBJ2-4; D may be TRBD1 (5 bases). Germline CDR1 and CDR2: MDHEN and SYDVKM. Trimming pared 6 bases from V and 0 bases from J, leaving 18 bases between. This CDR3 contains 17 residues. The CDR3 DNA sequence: TGTGCCAGCAGCTTCCGGGCAGGGATAGTAGCCAAAAACATTCAGTACTTC. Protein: CASSFRAGIVAKNIQYF.

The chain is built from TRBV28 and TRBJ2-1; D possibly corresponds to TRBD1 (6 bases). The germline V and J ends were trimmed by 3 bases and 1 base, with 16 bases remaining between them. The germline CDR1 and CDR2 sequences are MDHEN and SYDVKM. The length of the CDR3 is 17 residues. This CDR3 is CASSLTGLSRSYNEQFF. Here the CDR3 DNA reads TGTGCCAGCAGTTTGACAGGCCTGAGTAGGTCCTACAATGAGCAGTTCTTC.

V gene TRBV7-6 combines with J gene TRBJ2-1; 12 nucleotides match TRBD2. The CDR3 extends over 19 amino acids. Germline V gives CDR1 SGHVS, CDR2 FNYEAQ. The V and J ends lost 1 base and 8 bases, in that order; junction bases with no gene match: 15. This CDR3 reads CASSLGVRRTSGTVDEQFF. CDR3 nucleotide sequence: TGTGCCAGCAGCTTAGGGGTTAGGAGGACTAGCGGGACGGTTGATGAGCAGTTCTTC.

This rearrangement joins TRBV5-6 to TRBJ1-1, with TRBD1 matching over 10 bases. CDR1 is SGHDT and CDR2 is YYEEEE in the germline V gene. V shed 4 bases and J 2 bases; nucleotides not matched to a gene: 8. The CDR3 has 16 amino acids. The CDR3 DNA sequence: TGTGCCAGCAGCCTTCTAGGGACAGGGGTTAACACTGAAGCTTTCTTT. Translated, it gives CASSLLGTGVNTEAFF.

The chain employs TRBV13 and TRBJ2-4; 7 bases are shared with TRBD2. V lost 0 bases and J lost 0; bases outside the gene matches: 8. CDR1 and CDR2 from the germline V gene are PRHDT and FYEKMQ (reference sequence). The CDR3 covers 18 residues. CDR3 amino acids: CASSLGKSGGLAKNIQYF. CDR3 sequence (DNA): TGTGCCAGCAGCTTAGGAAAGTCGGGAGGCCTAGCCAAAAACATTCAGTACTTC.

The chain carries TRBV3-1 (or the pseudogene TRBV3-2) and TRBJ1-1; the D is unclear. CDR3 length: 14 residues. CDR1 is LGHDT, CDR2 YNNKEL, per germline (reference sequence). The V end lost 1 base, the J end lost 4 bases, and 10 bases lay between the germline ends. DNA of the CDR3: TGTGCCAGCAGCCAAGTTGGCGGGATCACTGAAGCTTTCTTT. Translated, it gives CASSQVGGITEAFF.